This T cell receptor (beta chain) is from a study of OX40 agonist ivuxolimab in advanced cancers. Study details: Ivuxolimab, which is an agonistic anti-OX40 (CD134) antibody, was administered to the patients. Of mixed ages from 23 to 79 and averaging around 60 years, the group was 65% to 85% male. Study findings and constraints: Compared with others, partial responders at 0.1-3.0 mg/kg displayed clonal expansion among the lowest.

About this clone: What it binds is not known.

The protocol was immunoSEQ multiplex PCR, while the TCRdb copy is restricted to in-frame clones and leaves out a portion. The table includes over 85,000 clones, less than 90% detected once. Germline assignment: CDR1 LNHDA and CDR2 SQIVND (reference sequence). The CDR3 runs 14 residues. Trimming took off 6 bases at V and 6 bases at J, with 15 bases between the two ends. The sample in question was CD4+ or CD8+ T cells sorted from blood, obtained in a trial of the OX40 agonist ivuxolimab. The TCR originated in an adult with an advanced solid tumor such as melanoma, head and neck, liver or kidney cancer. The J gene is TRBJ2-1, the V gene TRBV19; D could derive from TRBD1 or TRBD2 (5 bases each). CDR3: CASSTTGTTNEQFF. CDR3 DNA: TGTGCCAGTAGCACCACCGGGACCACCAATGAGCAGTTCTTC.